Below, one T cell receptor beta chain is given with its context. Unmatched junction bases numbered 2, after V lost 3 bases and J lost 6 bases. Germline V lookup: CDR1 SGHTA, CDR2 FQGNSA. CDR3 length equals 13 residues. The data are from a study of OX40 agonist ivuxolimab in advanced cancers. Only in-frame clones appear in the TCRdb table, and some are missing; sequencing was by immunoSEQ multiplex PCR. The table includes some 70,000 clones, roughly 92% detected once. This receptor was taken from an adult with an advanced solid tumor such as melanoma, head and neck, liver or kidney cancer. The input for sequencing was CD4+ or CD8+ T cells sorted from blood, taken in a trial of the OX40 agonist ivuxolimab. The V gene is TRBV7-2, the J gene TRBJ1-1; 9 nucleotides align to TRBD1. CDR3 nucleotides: TGTGCCAGCAGCTTCGGGACAGGGTCTGAAGCTTTCTTT. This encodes CASSFGTGSEAFF.